The sequence of this T cell receptor (beta chain) was determined in a study of CD8 T cells in Susac syndrome. Sequencing of TCR beta drew on CD8+ and CD4+ T cells from blood. The multiple sclerosis control group consisted of treatment-naive patients whose relapsing-remitting disease, which was either stable or active, fulfilled revised McDonald criteria. TEMRA cells were enriched by FACS, and CD4+ and CD8+ T cells were negatively isolated. The RNA input was about 0.45 to 1 ug, and it was reverse transcribed with random hexamers. Across 54 Vbeta and 13 Jbeta, TCR beta CDR3 was amplified with immunoSEQ multiplex PCR. Using its own MiXCR run on the immunoSEQ multiplex PCR reads, TCRdb lists one record per CDR3 protein. The table lists about 280,000 distinct CDR3 sequences, roughly 84% of them singletons, with about 0.11% in the top ten. CDR1 and CDR2 (germline): DFQATT, SNEGSKA (reference sequence). This CDR3 spans 14 amino acids. V was shortened by 0 bases and J by 3 bases, with 12 bases between the two germline ends.

This TCR was recovered from a human donor with multiple sclerosis. The chain recombines TRBV20-1 with TRBJ2-7, with TRBD1 as a possible D gene (6 bases). Input material: CD8+ T cells from PBMCs. The CDR3 loop is CSARDRGHNYEQYF. CDR3 coding DNA: TGCAGTGCTAGAGATCGGGGACATAACTACGAGCAGTACTTC.